The 18 T cell receptor beta chains reported below all come from one sample, sequenced in a study of beta chain features in type 1 diabetes. For these receptors, no antigen is known. Isolated RNA was reverse transcribed in full, so expressed TCRB transcripts were sequenced. Assay: immunoSEQ multiplex PCR; the TCRdb copy retains only in-frame clones and omits some. The repertoire holds about 160,000 clones, with 8% to 9.5% as singletons. Study-level points and caveats: All four CD4+ subsets of Type 1 diabetes patients contained TCRB CDR3s that were moderately but significantly shorter.

Sequenced: central memory CD4+ T cells from blood. These receptors all come from a woman younger than 30 with type 1 diabetes.

V gene TRBV5-1 combines with J gene TRBJ2-3; D perhaps matches TRBD2 (6 bases). The V end lost 2 bases, the J end lost 6 bases, and 13 bases lay between the germline ends. This CDR3 has 14 residues. Germline V CDR1 and CDR2: SGHRS, YFSETQ. CDR3 nucleotide sequence: TGCGCCAGCAGCTTCAGCAGGGCGGGGGATACGCAGTATTTT. Protein: CASSFSRAGDTQYF.

This clone showed up just a few times. The chain links TRBV7-2 to TRBJ2-1; D is possibly TRBD2 (6 bases). CDR1 and CDR2 (germline): SGHTA, FQGNSA. The CDR3 sequence is 13 residues long. Trimming cost V 3 bases and J 6 bases, with 9 bases left between them. The CDR3 DNA reads as TGTGCCAGCAGCTTGACCGGGGGCAATGAGCAGTTCTTC. Its protein product is CASSLTGGNEQFF. Full variable domain (rest looked up from reference TRBV7-2 and TRBJ2-1): GAGVSQSPSNKVTEKGKDVELRCDPISGHTALYWYRQSLGQGLEFLIYFQGNSAPDKSGLPSDRFSAERTGGSVSTLTIQRTQQEDSAVYLCASSLTGGNEQFFGPGTRLTVL.

This clone was counted only a few times. The gene calls are TRBV19 and TRBJ1-5; 7 nucleotides line up with TRBD1. The CDR3 spans 13 residues. Germline CDR1 is LNHDA and CDR2 is SQIVND (reference sequence). J was trimmed by 2 bases and V by 8 bases; bases with no gene match: 3. The CDR3 loop is CASRQGGNQPQHF. The CDR3 coding sequence is TGTGCCAGTCGACAGGGCGGCAATCAGCCCCAGCATTTT.

This clone appeared a few times. The chain uses TRBV30 and TRBJ2-3; D call uncertain. The V end was cut by 6 bases, the J end by 3 bases, with 10 bases between. CDR1 and CDR2 from the germline V gene are GTSNPN and SVGIG (reference sequence). The CDR3 spans 12 residues. The CDR3: CACQTSTDTQYF. For the CDR3, the DNA is TGTGCCTGCCAGACTTCAACAGATACGCAGTATTTT. The full variable domain, in which reference TRBV30 and TRBJ2-3 provide the parts outside the CDR3, is SQTIHQWPATLVQPVGSPLSLECTVEGTSNPNLYWYRQAAGRGLQLLFYSVGIGQISSEVPQNLSASRPQDRQFILSSKKLLLSDSGFYLCACQTSTDTQYFGPGTRLTVL.

This clone appeared a few times. CDR3 region: CASSLPGGLLETQYF. The CDR3 nucleotides read TGTGCCAGCAGCCTTCCGGGGGGCCTACTGGAGACCCAGTACTTC. V is TRBV28 and J is TRBJ2-5; the D gene is possibly TRBD2 (7 bases). CDR3 length: 15 amino acids. V lost 6 bases and J lost 5, with 19 bases in between. Per the germline V gene, CDR1 is MDHEN and CDR2 is SYDVKM.

The DNA of the CDR3 is TGTGCCAGCAGCTTTTGGATTAGCGGCCAAGAGACCCAGTACTTC. Translation gives CASSFWISGQETQYF. The chain combines TRBV7-9 with TRBJ2-5, with TRBD2 as a possible D gene (6 bases). Looked up from germline, CDR1 is SEHNR and CDR2 is FQNEAQ (reference sequence). Deletions cut 3 bases from V and 1 base from J, with 12 bases between. The CDR3 loop spans 15 amino acids.

The chain carries TRBV4-1 and TRBJ2-7; tentatively, D is TRBD1 (5 bases). This CDR3 has 15 amino acids. V was trimmed by 1 base and J by 2 bases, leaving 12 bases between them. The germline V gene has CDR1 MGHRA and CDR2 YSYEKL. The CDR3 DNA sequence: TGCGCCAGCAGCCAAGGGTGGCAGGGCCCCTACGAGCAGTACTTC. It translates to CASSQGWQGPYEQYF.

The rearrangement uses TRBV27 and TRBJ2-4, with 9 bases that match TRBD2. Per germline, CDR1 MNHEY and CDR2 SMNVEV (reference sequence). J gave up 1 base and V 5 bases, and 0 bases lay outside the gene matches. CDR3 length: 14 residues. The CDR3: CASSSGGAKNIQYF. The DNA of the CDR3 is TGTGCCAGCAGTAGCGGGGGGGCCAAAAACATTCAGTACTTC.

V usage is TRBV20-1 and J usage is TRBJ1-2, with D unresolved. The CDR3 length is 10 residues. The V end lost 5 bases, the J end lost 7 bases, and 8 bases lay between the germline ends. Germline V gene lookup returns CDR1 DFQATT and CDR2 SNEGSKA (reference sequence). CDR3 region: CSAFHSGYTF. The CDR3 bases are TGCAGTGCTTTTCACTCTGGCTACACCTTC.

This clone was recorded a few times. The V call is TRBV5-1, the J call TRBJ2-2; D gene unclear. Germline V gene lookup returns CDR1 SGHRS and CDR2 YFSETQ. Trimming left V 2 bases short and J 6 bases short, with 5 bases between. The CDR3 is made up of 12 amino acids. DNA for the CDR3: TGCGCCAGCAGCTTCCTTGCCGGGGAGCTGTTTTTT. This codes for CASSFLAGELFF.

The chain is built from TRBV7-8 and TRBJ2-6; D perhaps matches TRBD2 (6 bases). CDR3 length: 15 residues. Trimming stripped 3 bases from V and 1 base from J, with 7 bases between. Germline CDR1 and CDR2: SGHVS and FQNEAQ. The CDR3 protein is CASSFGGSGANVLTF. CDR3 sequence (DNA): TGTGCCAGCAGCTTTGGGGGGTCTGGGGCCAACGTCCTGACTTTC.

This chain uses TRBV4-3 with TRBJ1-1; 7 nucleotides agree with TRBD1. J gave up 4 bases and V 2 bases, and 22 bases lay outside the gene matches. This CDR3 has 20 amino acids. Germline V gives CDR1 LGHNA, CDR2 YSLEER. As DNA, the CDR3 is TGCGCCAGCAGCCAACGCGCCTACGGGCAGGGGGGTTTCCGGGTCACTGAAGCTTTCTTT. It specifies CASSQRAYGQGGFRVTEAFF.

The V and J genes are TRBV5-4 and TRBJ2-3; TRBD2 might be the D (6 bases). The CDR3 is made up of 14 amino acids. Between the trimmed V and J ends, which lost 4 bases and 3 bases, there was a span of 12 bases. Germline loops: CDR1 SGHNT, CDR2 YYREEE (reference sequence). The CDR3 nucleotides are TGTGCCAGCAGCGTCACTGGGGGGACAGATACGCAGTATTTT. This gives the protein CASSVTGGTDTQYF.

This clone has more than one count but fewer than ten. The chain combines TRBV7-6 with TRBJ2-7; tentatively, D is TRBD1 (5 bases). The germline gives CDR1 SGHVS, CDR2 FNYEAQ. The CDR3 loop spans 14 amino acids. Trimming pared 2 bases from V and 5 bases from J, leaving 13 bases between. CDR3 nucleotides: TGTGCCAGCAGCTTAAACAGGTCACCGGACGAGCAGTACTTC. Amino acids: CASSLNRSPDEQYF.

The chain is built from TRBV15 and TRBJ2-3; 10 nucleotides agree with TRBD1. There are 15 residues in the CDR3. The germline V gene has CDR1 LNHNV and CDR2 YYDKDF (reference sequence). The V and J ends lost 9 bases and 1 base, in that order; junction bases with no gene match: 7. CDR3 bases: TGTGCCACTAGCCGGGACAGGGGAGGCACAGATACGCAGTATTTT. It specifies CATSRDRGGTDTQYF.

V usage is TRBV6-6 and J usage is TRBJ1-2; tentative D call: TRBD1 (5 bases). Trimming shortened V by 5 bases and J by 5 bases, and 15 bases separated the two germline ends. The CDR3 runs to 14 residues. In germline, CDR1 is MNHNY, CDR2 SVGAGI (reference sequence). The CDR3 here is CASSLQADGYGYTF. The CDR3 region has the DNA TGTGCCAGCAGTCTACAGGCGGATGGGTATGGCTACACCTTC.

The chain joins TRBV15 to TRBJ2-2, with D unresolved. The CDR3 contains 15 residues. With 1 base removed from V and 1 base from J, the gap between germline ends came to 7 bases. Germline CDR1 reads LNHNV; CDR2 reads YYDKDF (reference sequence). DNA of the CDR3: TGTGCCACCAGCAGAGCCCCAGGGAACACCGGGGAGCTGTTTTTT. This translates into CATSRAPGNTGELFF.

The chain recombines TRBV30 with TRBJ1-5, with D possibly TRBD1 on 6 matching bases. The ends were cut back, 2 bases at V and 2 bases at J, with 13 bases in the middle. The germline gives CDR1 GTSNPN, CDR2 SVGIG (reference sequence). The CDR3 spans 15 residues. DNA of the CDR3: TGTGCCTGGAGTCCTCAGGGGAGGGGCAATCAGCCCCAGCATTTT. This sequence encodes CAWSPQGRGNQPQHF.